The T cell receptor beta chain described here comes from a study of metastatic and nonmetastatic thyroid tumors. Study background: Where malignant and benign thyroid patients were concerned, repertoires were compared across blood and tumor or nodule tissue.

This clone was recorded many times. No patient had received any treatment before thyroid surgery. TCRdb re-called the PCR reads via MiXCR. Of roughly 40,000 clones in the sample, about 12% are singletons; the top ten hold around 9%. The CDR3 is 12 residues long. The germline gives CDR1 MNHEY, CDR2 SMNVEV (reference sequence). Trimming left V 11 bases short and J 7 bases short, with 17 bases between. The rearrangement links TRBV27 to TRBJ1-1, with TRBD1 as a possible D gene (5 bases). The sequence was obtained from a male donor with papillary thyroid cancer or a benign thyroid nodule (not recorded which). Some clones in this sample may be carry-over from other donors' samples. The sequenced sample consisted of blood. The CDR3 nucleotides are TGTGCCGCTGGGGGTTTAGGAGTTGAAGCTTTCTTT. Amino acids: CAAGGLGVEAFF.